Following are 9 T cell receptor beta chains from one sample sequenced in a study of blood T cell repertoires in COVID-19. Measured with immunoSEQ multiplex PCR; TCRdb has only the in-frame clones, and not every one. The sample shows roughly 150,000 clones, about 80% of them seen only once. Input material: PBMCs or T cells enriched from blood (not recorded which). These receptors were obtained from a woman in her 70s in a cohort exposed to, infected with or recovered from COVID-19 (not recorded which).

J is TRBJ1-5 and V is TRBV28; the D gene is possibly TRBD1 (6 bases). Germline CDR1 reads MDHEN; CDR2 reads SYDVKM. The CDR3 runs 15 residues. V was clipped by 5 bases and J by 1 base, with 12 bases between them. This CDR3 is CASSLGGHSNQPQHF. The CDR3 DNA reads TGTGCCAGCAGTCTGGGGGGGCACAGCAATCAGCCCCAGCATTTT.

The genes are TRBV28 and TRBJ1-1; 8 nucleotides line up with TRBD1. The ends lost 7 bases at V and 1 base at J; junction bases unmatched: 2. CDR1 is MDHEN, CDR2 SYDVKM, per germline. There are 13 residues in the CDR3. The DNA of the CDR3 is TGTGCCAGCACCCAGGGGGCGAACACTGAAGCTTTCTTT. It is translated as CASTQGANTEAFF.

This chain links TRBV11-3 with TRBJ2-1; 14 positions match TRBD2. The CDR3 runs 20 residues. The trim removed 1 base at V and 7 bases at J, leaving 15 bases unmatched. CDR1 is SGHNT, CDR2 YENEEA, per germline. This CDR3 reads CASSLGQGTSGGSTGNEQFF. The CDR3, as DNA: TGTGCCAGCAGCTTAGGTCAGGGGACTAGCGGGGGTTCCACGGGTAATGAGCAGTTCTTC.

This clone has a single count. The rearrangement links TRBV5-1 to TRBJ2-3; 7 bases fit TRBD2. The V segment lost 0 bases and the J segment 2 bases; nucleotides outside the gene matches: 6. The CDR3 sequence is 16 residues long. In germline, CDR1 is SGHRS, CDR2 YFSETQ. The CDR3 nucleotides read TGCGCCAGCAGCTTGGGAGCGGGATGGGTCACAGATACGCAGTATTTT. This gives the protein CASSLGAGWVTDTQYF. The variable domain in full, completed from reference TRBV5-1 and TRBJ2-3, reads KAGVTQTPRYLIKTRGQQVTLSCSPISGHRSVSWYQQTPGQGLQFLFEYFSETQRNKGNFPGRFSGRQFSNSRSEMNVSTLELGDSALYLCASSLGAGWVTDTQYFGPGTRLTVL.

The chain employs TRBV28 and TRBJ2-3; D not resolved. Per the germline V gene, CDR1 is MDHEN and CDR2 is SYDVKM. V was cut by 7 bases and J by 4 bases, with 15 bases left in between. The CDR3 runs 14 residues. In DNA form, the CDR3 reads TGTGCCAGCATCGGCGGAGATCGGGCAGATACGCAGTATTTT. Translating it yields CASIGGDRADTQYF.

This rearrangement joins TRBV19 to TRBJ1-2, with TRBD1 matching over 10 bases. Germline values: CDR1 LNHDA, CDR2 SQIVND (reference sequence). The CDR3 extends over 17 amino acids. J was trimmed by 4 bases and V by 5 bases; bases with no gene match: 13. The CDR3 nucleotides read TGTGCCAGTAGTCCGGCGACAGGGGGCCCCGACCTCTATGGCTACACCTTC. Protein product: CASSPATGGPDLYGYTF. The full variable domain, in which reference TRBV19 and TRBJ1-2 provide the parts outside the CDR3, is DGGITQSPKYLFRKEGQNVTLSCEQNLNHDAMYWYRQDPGQGLRLIYYSQIVNDFQKGDIAEGYSVSREKKESFPLTVTSAQKNPTAFYLCASSPATGGPDLYGYTFGSGTRLTVV.

V is TRBV5-4 and J is TRBJ2-2, with 10 bases matching TRBD2. This CDR3 has 16 residues. J was trimmed by 1 base and V by 4 bases; bases with no gene match: 4. Looked up from germline, CDR1 is SGHNT and CDR2 is YYREEE (reference sequence). This CDR3 is CASSPTSGLNTGELFF. The CDR3 coding sequence is TGTGCCAGCAGCCCGACTAGCGGGCTGAACACCGGGGAGCTGTTTTTT.

The chain is built from TRBV18 and TRBJ1-5, with 7 nucleotides matching TRBD1. This CDR3 has 14 residues. V lost 4 bases and J lost 3; bases outside the gene matches: 3. Germline V gives CDR1 KGHSH, CDR2 LQKENI. This CDR3 reads CASSQQGSNQPQHF. The CDR3 nucleotides are TGTGCCAGCTCACAACAGGGGTCCAATCAGCCCCAGCATTTT.

The chain joins TRBV11-2 to TRBJ2-7; 7 nucleotides match TRBD2. Germline CDR1 and CDR2: SGHAT and FQNNGV. The CDR3 sequence is 14 residues long. V was clipped by 3 bases and J by 2 bases; unmatched bases: 4. The CDR3 region has the DNA TGTGCCAGCAGCTTTAGCGGGCCCACCTACGAGCAGTACTTC. Translation gives CASSFSGPTYEQYF.